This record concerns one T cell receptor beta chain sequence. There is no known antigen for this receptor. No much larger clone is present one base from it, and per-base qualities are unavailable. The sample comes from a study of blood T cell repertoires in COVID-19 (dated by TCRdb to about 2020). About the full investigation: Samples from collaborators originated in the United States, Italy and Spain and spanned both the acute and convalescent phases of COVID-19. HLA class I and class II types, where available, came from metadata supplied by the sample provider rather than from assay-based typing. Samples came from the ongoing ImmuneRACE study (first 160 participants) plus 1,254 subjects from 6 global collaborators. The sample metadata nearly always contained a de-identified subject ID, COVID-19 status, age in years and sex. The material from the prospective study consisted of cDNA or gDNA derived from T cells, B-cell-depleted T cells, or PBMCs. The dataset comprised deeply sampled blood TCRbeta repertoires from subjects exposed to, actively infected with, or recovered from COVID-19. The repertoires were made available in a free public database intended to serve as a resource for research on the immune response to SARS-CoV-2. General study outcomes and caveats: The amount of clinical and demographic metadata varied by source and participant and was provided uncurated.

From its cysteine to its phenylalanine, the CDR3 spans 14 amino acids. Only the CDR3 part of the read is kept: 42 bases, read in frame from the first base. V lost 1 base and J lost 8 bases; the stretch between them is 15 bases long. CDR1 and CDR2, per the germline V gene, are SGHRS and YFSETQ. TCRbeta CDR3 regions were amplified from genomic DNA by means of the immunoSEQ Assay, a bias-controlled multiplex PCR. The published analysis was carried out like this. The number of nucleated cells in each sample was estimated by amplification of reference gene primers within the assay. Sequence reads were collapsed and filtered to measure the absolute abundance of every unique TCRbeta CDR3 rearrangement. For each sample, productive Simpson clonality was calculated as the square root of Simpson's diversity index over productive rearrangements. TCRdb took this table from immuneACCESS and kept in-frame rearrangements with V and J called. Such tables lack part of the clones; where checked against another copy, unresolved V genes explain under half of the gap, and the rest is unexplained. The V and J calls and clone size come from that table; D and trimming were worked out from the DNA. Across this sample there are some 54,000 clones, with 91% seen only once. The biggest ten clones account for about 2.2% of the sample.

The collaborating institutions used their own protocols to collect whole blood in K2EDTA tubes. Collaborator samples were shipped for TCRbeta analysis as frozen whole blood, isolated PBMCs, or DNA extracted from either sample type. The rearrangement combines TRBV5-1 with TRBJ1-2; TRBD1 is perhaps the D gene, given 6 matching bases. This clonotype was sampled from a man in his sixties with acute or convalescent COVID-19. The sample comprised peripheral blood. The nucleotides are TGCGCCAGCAGCTTGTCGTCAGGGGCTCGGGGCTACACCTTC. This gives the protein CASSLSSGARGYTF. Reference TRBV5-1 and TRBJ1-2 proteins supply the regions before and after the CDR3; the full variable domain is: KAGVTQTPRYLIKTRGQQVTLSCSPISGHRSVSWYQQTPGQGLQFLFEYFSETQRNKGNFPGRFSGRQFSNSRSEMNVSTLELGDSALYLCASSLSSGARGYTFGSGTRLTVV.